There are many counts of the clone carrying this TCR beta chain. What it binds is unknown. These data originate in a study of identical twins. Study-level results: Rather than following the same donors, the conclusions depended on cross-sectional statistical analysis.

Unique molecular identifiers were present on the cDNA, which also gained a universal primer site by template switching. TCRdb independently ran MiXCR on the 5' RACE reads; one entry per CDR3 protein. This sample has around 240,000 distinct CDR3 sequences, with about 11% found just once. This sequence was found in a man in his fifties in good health. Source material: memory T cells sorted from blood.

The CDR3 DNA reads as TGCGCCAGCAGCCAAGAGGACAGGGCTCGTTCACCCCTCCACTTT. It is translated as CASSQEDRARSPLHF. V usage is TRBV4-1 and J usage is TRBJ1-6; 8 bases align to TRBD1. Germline values: CDR1 MGHRA, CDR2 YSYEKL. After removal of 0 bases from V and 9 bases from J, the junction contained 4 bases not matched to a gene. The CDR3 has 15 residues.